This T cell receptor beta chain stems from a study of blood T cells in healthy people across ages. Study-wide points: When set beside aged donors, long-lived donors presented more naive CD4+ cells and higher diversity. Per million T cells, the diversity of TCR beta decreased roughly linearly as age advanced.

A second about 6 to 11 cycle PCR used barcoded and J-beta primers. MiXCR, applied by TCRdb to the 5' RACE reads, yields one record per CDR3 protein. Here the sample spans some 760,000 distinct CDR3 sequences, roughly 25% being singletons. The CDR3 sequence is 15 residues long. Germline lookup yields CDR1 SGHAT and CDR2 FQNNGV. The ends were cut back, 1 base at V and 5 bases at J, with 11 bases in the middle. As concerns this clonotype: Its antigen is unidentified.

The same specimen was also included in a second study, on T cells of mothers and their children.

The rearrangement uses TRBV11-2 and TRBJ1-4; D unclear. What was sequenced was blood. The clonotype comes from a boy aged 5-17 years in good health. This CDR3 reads CASSLVRAENEKLFF. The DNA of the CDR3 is TGTGCCAGCAGCTTAGTGAGGGCAGAGAATGAAAAACTGTTTTTT.